Given below is one TCR beta chain in context. From germline, CDR1 is MNHEY and CDR2 SVGAGI. V was cut by 0 bases and J by 3 bases, with 12 bases left in between. This CDR3 is 15 amino acids long. This sample was included in a study of T cell responses to AZD1222 COVID-19 vaccine. Profiling relied on immunoSEQ multiplex PCR, and the TCRdb table lists in-frame clones only, not all of them. The sample consists of 99,000 or so clones, 80% to 90% of them appearing once. The rearrangement uses TRBV6-5 and TRBJ2-7; D may correspond to TRBD1 or TRBD2 (6 bases each). The sequencing here drew on peripheral blood, taken 28 days after the second AZD1222 dose. The sequence was obtained from an adult who received the AZD1222 COVID-19 vaccine. CDR3 sequence (DNA): TGTGCCAGCAGTTACTCGAGGGGGGTTTACTACGAGCAGTACTTC. Translating gives CASSYSRGVYYEQYF.